This is a list of T cell receptor beta chains from one sample in a study of T-cell reconstitution after alpha-beta-depleted transplantation in children. Via MiXCR, TCRdb re-called the PCR reads, giving one row per CDR3 protein. The table lists about 690,000 distinct CDR3 sequences, 16% of them singletons, with approximately 1.1% in the top ten. Source: PBMCs from the stem cell graft donor, taken from the stem cell graft. The receptors were gathered from a human donor who donated a stem cell graft to a child with acute myeloid leukemia. Both conserved end residues are part of each CDR3. The D gene is left open where the match is weak. Clone sizes are given selectively: once, few, many, or a class where the clone is expanded.

d_call	j_call	v_call	clone_size	cdr3_nt	cdr3_aa
NA	TRBJ2-1	TRBV4-3	many	TGCGCCAGCAGCCGCTCCGGGCCCACGAGCTCCTACAATGAGCAGTTCTTC	CASSRSGPTSSYNEQFF
NA	TRBJ2-7	TRBV4-3	NA	TGCGCCAGCAGCCAAGTCATCGGGGCTTCCTACGAGCAGTACTTC	CASSQVIGASYEQYF
NA	TRBJ2-3	TRBV29-1	many	TGCAGCGTTGTTACGGATACGCAGTATTTT	CSVVTDTQYF
TRBD2	TRBJ2-3	TRBV13	many	TGTGCCAGCAGCCCGACTAGCCTCGGACGGGTAGATACGCAGTATTTT	CASSPTSLGRVDTQYF
NA	TRBJ2-5	TRBV27	many	TGTGCCAGCAGTTTATCGACGGAGCTGACCCAGTACTTC	CASSLSTELTQYF
NA	TRBJ2-3	TRBV6-5	many	TGTGCCAGCAGTTACGCCTGGGGCACCACAGATACGCAGTATTTT	CASSYAWGTTDTQYF
NA	TRBJ2-3	TRBV20-1	many	TGCAGTGGCAGAGGGGGGGGCCCAGATACGCAGTATTTT	CSGRGGGPDTQYF
NA	TRBJ2-7	TRBV6-2/TRBV6-3	NA	TGTGCCAGCAGTTACGGAGGGAAGAGCTCCTACGAGCAGTACTTC	CASSYGGKSSYEQYF
TRBD1	TRBJ1-1	TRBV20-1	NA	TGCAGTGCTTTCCTTCAGGGGGCGTACACTGAAGCTTTCTTT	CSAFLQGAYTEAFF
TRBD1	TRBJ2-1	TRBV6-1	NA	TGTGCCAGCACCTTACAGGGGGGCACCTACAATGAGCAGTTCTTC	CASTLQGGTYNEQFF
NA	TRBJ1-1	TRBV21-1	many	TGTGCCAGCAGCATCGGGCCGGCGAACACTGAAGCTTTCTTT	CASSIGPANTEAFF
NA	TRBJ1-5	TRBV27	NA	TGTGCCAGCAGTTTATCTGGGGTTCAGCCCCAGCATTTT	CASSLSGVQPQHF
TRBD1	TRBJ1-5	TRBV6-6	many	TGTGCCAGCAGTTCGACAGGGGGTCAGCCCCAGCATTTT	CASSSTGGQPQHF
NA	TRBJ2-7	TRBV20-1	NA	TGCAGTGCTAGTCGCCAGCCGGAGGGCGAGCAGTACTTC	CSASRQPEGEQYF
NA	TRBJ1-5	TRBV20-1	many	TGCAGTGCTAGTTTCGCGGGGAATCAGCCCCAGCATTTT	CSASFAGNQPQHF
TRBD2	TRBJ2-1	TRBV20-1	many	TGCAGTGCCCCGAAACTAGCGGGGGCCAACAATGAGCAGTTCTTC	CSAPKLAGANNEQFF
NA	TRBJ2-1	TRBV30	many	TGTGCCGGCCAATCTAGTTGGCCCTATGAGCAGTTCTTC	CAGQSSWPYEQFF
NA	TRBJ2-5	TRBV12-3/TRBV12-4	many	TGTGCCAGCCGGGGGAACAGGAAGACCCAGTACTTC	CASRGNRKTQYF
NA	TRBJ1-2	TRBV21-1	NA	TGTGCCAGCAGCAAACCGACAGATGGCTACACCTTC	CASSKPTDGYTF
NA	TRBJ2-1	TRBV7-6	many	TGTGCCAGCAGCTTAGGGGGGCGGCCATTGAACAATGAGCAGTTCTTC	CASSLGGRPLNNEQFF
NA	TRBJ2-1	TRBV7-2	NA	TGTGCCAGCAGCTCTAGTTGGAACAATGAGCAGTTCTTC	CASSSSWNNEQFF
NA	TRBJ2-3	TRBV12-3/TRBV12-4	NA	TGTGCCAGCAGTTTATATTTTGATACGCAGTATTTT	CASSLYFDTQYF
NA	TRBJ2-7	TRBV2	NA	TGTGCCAGCAGTTACAGACCCCCTCACGAGCAGTACTTC	CASSYRPPHEQYF
TRBD1	TRBJ2-2	TRBV20-1	many	TGCAGTGCTACAGTCGACAGGGTGGGGTACACCGGGGAGCTGTTTTTT	CSATVDRVGYTGELFF
NA	TRBJ1-1	TRBV9	many	TGTGCCAGCAGCCAAAGGGACTCTAACACTGAAGCTTTCTTT	CASSQRDSNTEAFF
TRBD1	TRBJ1-2	TRBV15	many	TGTGCCACCAGCAGACCTATGACAGGGCCTGACTATGGCTACACCTTC	CATSRPMTGPDYGYTF
TRBD2	TRBJ2-1	TRBV5-1	few	TGCGCCAGCAGCCCACTAGCGGGGACTGACAATGAGCAGTTCTTC	CASSPLAGTDNEQFF
NA	TRBJ2-1	TRBV12-3/TRBV12-4	NA	TGTGCCAGCAGTCGCGGGGGCAAGGGGCCCTACAATGAGCAGTTCTTC	CASSRGGKGPYNEQFF
TRBD1	TRBJ1-6	TRBV7-3	NA	TGTGCCAGCAGCTTTTTTGGACAGGTTCGCTCCTATAATTCACCCCTCCACTTT	CASSFFGQVRSYNSPLHF
TRBD1	TRBJ1-6	TRBV20-1	many	TGCAGTGCTAGAGATCCTTTGGGACAGGCCGATTCACCCCTCCACTTT	CSARDPLGQADSPLHF
NA	TRBJ1-5	TRBV20-1	NA	TGCAGTGCTAGCGAGTCGGGAGGCGATCAGCCCCAGCATTTT	CSASESGGDQPQHF
NA	TRBJ2-1	TRBV29-1	many	TGCAGCGTTGAAAGGGAGCAGTTCTTC	CSVEREQFF
TRBD2	TRBJ2-7	TRBV20-1	many	TGCAGTGCTAGATCGGTGGGGGGGGTTGACGAGCAGTACTTC	CSARSVGGVDEQYF
TRBD1	TRBJ2-3	TRBV29-1	NA	TGCAGCGTTGAGGTGATAGGGAAGGGGGCCACAGATACGCAGTATTTT	CSVEVIGKGATDTQYF
TRBD2	TRBJ2-3	TRBV7-2	many	TGTGCCAGCAGCTTTCCGGCTAGCGGGGGGGCAACAGATACGCAGTATTTT	CASSFPASGGATDTQYF
TRBD2	TRBJ2-3	TRBV24-1	NA	TGTGCCACCAGTGATTTTCGGACTAGCGGGGGGCCCACTAGCACAGATACGCAGTATTTT	CATSDFRTSGGPTSTDTQYF
TRBD2	TRBJ2-2	TRBV29-1	once	TGCAGCGTTGAAGATTGTACTAGCGGGCCCGGGGAGCTGTTTTTT	CSVEDCTSGPGELFF
TRBD1	TRBJ1-6	TRBV12-3/TRBV12-4	NA	TGTGCCAGCAGCCCAGGGGGTCCAGGGGCTTCACCCCTCCACTTT	CASSPGGPGASPLHF
NA	TRBJ2-7	TRBV12-3/TRBV12-4	NA	TGTGCCAGCAGTTCGACAGGACCGGACTACGAGCAGTACTTC	CASSSTGPDYEQYF
NA	TRBJ2-5	TRBV12-3/TRBV12-4	many	TGTGCCAGCAGTCGGGACGGCCAAGAGACCCAGTACTTC	CASSRDGQETQYF
TRBD1	TRBJ1-5	TRBV20-1	NA	TGCAGTGCTAGGGGCGAAGGGGGCAGCAATCAGCCCCAGCATTTT	CSARGEGGSNQPQHF
NA	TRBJ2-3	TRBV20-1	many	TGCAGTGCCCAGTCGGCTAGCCGGACCACAGATACGCAGTATTTT	CSAQSASRTTDTQYF